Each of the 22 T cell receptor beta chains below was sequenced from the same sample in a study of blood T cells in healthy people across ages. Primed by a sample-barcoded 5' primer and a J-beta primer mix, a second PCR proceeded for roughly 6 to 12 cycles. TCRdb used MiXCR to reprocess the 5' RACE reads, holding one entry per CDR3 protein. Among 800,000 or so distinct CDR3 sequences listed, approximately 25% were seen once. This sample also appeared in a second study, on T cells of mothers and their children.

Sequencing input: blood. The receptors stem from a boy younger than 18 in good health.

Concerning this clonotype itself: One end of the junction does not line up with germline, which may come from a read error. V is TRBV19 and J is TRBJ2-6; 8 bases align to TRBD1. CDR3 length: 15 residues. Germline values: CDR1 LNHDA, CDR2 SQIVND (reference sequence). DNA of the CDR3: TGTGCCGGTAGCGGACAGGGATCTGGGGCCAACGTCCTGACTTTC. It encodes CAGSGQGSGANVLTF.

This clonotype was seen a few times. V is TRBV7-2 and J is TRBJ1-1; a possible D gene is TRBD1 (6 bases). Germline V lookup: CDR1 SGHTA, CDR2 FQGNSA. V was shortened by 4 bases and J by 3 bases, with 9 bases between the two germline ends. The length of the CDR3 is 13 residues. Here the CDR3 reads CASSSYRDTEAFF. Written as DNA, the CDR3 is TGTGCCAGCAGCTCTTACAGGGACACTGAAGCTTTCTTT.

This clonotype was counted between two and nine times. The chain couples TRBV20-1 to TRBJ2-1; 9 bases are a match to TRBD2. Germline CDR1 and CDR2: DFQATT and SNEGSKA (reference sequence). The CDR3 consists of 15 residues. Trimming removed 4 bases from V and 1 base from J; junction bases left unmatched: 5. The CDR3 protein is CSATSSGDSYNEQFF. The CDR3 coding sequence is TGCAGTGCTACCTCTAGCGGGGATTCCTACAATGAGCAGTTCTTC.

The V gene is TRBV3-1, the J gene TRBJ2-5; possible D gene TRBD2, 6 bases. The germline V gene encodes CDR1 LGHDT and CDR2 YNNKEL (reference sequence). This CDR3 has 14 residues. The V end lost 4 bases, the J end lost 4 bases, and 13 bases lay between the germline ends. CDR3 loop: CASSPYGGAETQYF. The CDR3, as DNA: TGTGCCAGCAGCCCATACGGAGGGGCAGAGACCCAGTACTTC.

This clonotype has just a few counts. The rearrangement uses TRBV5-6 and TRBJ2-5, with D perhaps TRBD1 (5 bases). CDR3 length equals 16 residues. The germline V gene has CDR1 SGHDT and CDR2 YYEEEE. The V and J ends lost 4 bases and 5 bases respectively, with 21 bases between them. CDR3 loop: CASSGRDSFVRETQYF. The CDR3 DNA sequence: TGTGCCAGCAGCGGGCGAGACAGTTTCGTACGGGAGACCCAGTACTTC. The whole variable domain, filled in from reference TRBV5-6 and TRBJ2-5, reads DAGVTQSPTHLIKTRGQQVTLRCSPKSGHDTVSWYQQALGQGPQFIFQYYEEEERQRGNFPDRFSGHQFPNYSSELNVNALLLGDSALYLCASSGRDSFVRETQYFGPGTRLLVL.

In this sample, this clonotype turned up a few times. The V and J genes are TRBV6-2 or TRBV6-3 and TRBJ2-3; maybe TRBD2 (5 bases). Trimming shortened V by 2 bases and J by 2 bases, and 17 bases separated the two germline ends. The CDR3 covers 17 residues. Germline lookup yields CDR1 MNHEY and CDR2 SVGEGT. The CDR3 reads CASSYPAHGEHTDTQYF. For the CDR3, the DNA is TGTGCCAGCAGTTACCCGGCCCACGGGGAACACACAGATACGCAGTATTTT.

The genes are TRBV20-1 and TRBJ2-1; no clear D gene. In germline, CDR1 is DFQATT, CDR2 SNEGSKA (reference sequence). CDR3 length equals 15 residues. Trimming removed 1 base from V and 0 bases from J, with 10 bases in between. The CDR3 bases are TGCAGTGCTAGAGCTTTGGCGCTCTCCTACAATGAGCAGTTCTTC. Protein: CSARALALSYNEQFF.

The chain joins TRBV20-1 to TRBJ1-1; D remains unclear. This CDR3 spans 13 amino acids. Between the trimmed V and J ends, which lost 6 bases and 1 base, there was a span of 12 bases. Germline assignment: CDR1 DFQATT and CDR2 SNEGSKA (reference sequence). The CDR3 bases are TGCAGTGCCAAAGGGCTTGGGAACACTGAAGCTTTCTTT. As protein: CSAKGLGNTEAFF.

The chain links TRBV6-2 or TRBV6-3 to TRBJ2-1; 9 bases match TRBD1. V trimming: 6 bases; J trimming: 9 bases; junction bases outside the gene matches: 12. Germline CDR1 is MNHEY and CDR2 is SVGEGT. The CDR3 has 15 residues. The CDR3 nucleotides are TGTGCCAGCAGCCACCGACAGGGGGTTATTGCTGAGCAGTTCTTC. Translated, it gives CASSHRQGVIAEQFF.

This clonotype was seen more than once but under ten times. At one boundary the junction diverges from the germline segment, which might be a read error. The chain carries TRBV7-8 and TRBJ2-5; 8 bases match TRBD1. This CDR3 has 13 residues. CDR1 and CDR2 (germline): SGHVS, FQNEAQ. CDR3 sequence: CVSSSGQGETQYF. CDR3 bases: TGTGTCAGCAGCTCAGGACAGGGAGAGACCCAGTACTTC.

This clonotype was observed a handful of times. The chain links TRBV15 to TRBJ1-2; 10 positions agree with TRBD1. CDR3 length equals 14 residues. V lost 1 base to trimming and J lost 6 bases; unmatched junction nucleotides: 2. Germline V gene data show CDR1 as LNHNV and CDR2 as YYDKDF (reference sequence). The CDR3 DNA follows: TGTGCCACCAGCAGAGGGGGACAGGGGCATGGCTACACCTTC. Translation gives CATSRGGQGHGYTF.

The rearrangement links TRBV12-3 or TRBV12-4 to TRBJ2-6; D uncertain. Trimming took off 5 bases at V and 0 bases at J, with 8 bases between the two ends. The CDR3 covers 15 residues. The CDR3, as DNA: TGTGCCAGCAGTCCCGTTATCTCTGGGGCCAACGTCCTGACTTTC. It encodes CASSPVISGANVLTF.

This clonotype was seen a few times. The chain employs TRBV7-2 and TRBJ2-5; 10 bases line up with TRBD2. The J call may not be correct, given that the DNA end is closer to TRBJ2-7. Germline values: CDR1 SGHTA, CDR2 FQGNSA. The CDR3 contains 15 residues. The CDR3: CASSAGLAVSYEQYF. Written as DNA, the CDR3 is TGTGCCAGCAGCGCTGGACTAGCGGTTTCTTACGAGCAGTACTTC.

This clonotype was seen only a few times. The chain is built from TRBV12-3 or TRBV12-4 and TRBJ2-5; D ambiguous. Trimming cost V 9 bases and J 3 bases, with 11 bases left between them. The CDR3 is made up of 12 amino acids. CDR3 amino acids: CASRWTKETQYF. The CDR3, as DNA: TGTGCCAGTCGATGGACCAAAGAGACCCAGTACTTC.

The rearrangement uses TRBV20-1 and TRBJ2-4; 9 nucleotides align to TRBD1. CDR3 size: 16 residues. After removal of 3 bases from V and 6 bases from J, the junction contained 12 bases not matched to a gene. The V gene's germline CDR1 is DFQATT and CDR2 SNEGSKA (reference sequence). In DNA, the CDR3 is TGCAGTGCTAGTAAAACAGGGGGCGATATTACAAACATTCAGTACTTC. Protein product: CSASKTGGDITNIQYF.

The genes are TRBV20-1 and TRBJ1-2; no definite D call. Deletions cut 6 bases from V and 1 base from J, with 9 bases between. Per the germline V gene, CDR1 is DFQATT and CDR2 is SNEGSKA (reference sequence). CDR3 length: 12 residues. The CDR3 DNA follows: TGCAGTGCCCCAGACAATAACTATGGCTACACCTTC. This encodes CSAPDNNYGYTF.

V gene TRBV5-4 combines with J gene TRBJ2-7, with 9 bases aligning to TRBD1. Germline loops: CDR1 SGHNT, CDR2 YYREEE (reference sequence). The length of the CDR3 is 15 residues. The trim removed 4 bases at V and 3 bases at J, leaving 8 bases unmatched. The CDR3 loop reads CASSRKDRGSYEQYF. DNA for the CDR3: TGTGCCAGCAGCCGCAAGGACAGGGGAAGCTACGAGCAGTACTTC.

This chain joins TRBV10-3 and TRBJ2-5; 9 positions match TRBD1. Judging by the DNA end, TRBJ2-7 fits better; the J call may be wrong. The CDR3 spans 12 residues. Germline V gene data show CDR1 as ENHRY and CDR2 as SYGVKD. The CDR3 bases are TGTGCCATCTGGGACAGGGACTACGAGCAGTACTTC. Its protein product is CAIWDRDYEQYF.

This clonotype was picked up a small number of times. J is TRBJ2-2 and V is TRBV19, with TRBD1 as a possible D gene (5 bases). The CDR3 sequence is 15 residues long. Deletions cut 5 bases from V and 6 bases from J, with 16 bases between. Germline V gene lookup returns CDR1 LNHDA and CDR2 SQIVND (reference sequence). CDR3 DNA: TGTGCCAGTAGTCGGAACCCTCAGGGCTCCGGGGAGCTGTTTTTT. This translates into CASSRNPQGSGELFF.

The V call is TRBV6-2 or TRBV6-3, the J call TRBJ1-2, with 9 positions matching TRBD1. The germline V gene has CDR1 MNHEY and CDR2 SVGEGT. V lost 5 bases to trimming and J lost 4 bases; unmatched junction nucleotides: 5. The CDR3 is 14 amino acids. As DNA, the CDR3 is TGTGCCAGCAGTCAGACAGGGGGAAGCTATGGCTACACCTTC. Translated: CASSQTGGSYGYTF.

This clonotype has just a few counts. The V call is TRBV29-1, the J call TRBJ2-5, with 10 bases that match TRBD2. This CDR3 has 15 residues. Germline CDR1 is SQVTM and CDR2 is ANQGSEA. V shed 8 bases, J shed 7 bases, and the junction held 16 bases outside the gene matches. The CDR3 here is CSFSPGTSVTSTQYF. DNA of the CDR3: TGCAGCTTCAGTCCGGGGACTAGCGTTACTTCGACCCAGTACTTC.

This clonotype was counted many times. CDR3 sequence reads: CASREGGGGEKLFF. CDR3 sequence (DNA): TGCGCCAGCAGAGAAGGGGGCGGGGGTGAAAAACTGTTTTTT. The gene calls are TRBV10-2 and TRBJ1-4; 7 bases match TRBD1. Germline values: CDR1 WSHSY, CDR2 SAAADI. This CDR3 has 14 amino acids. V shed 6 bases and J 7 bases; nucleotides not matched to a gene: 8.